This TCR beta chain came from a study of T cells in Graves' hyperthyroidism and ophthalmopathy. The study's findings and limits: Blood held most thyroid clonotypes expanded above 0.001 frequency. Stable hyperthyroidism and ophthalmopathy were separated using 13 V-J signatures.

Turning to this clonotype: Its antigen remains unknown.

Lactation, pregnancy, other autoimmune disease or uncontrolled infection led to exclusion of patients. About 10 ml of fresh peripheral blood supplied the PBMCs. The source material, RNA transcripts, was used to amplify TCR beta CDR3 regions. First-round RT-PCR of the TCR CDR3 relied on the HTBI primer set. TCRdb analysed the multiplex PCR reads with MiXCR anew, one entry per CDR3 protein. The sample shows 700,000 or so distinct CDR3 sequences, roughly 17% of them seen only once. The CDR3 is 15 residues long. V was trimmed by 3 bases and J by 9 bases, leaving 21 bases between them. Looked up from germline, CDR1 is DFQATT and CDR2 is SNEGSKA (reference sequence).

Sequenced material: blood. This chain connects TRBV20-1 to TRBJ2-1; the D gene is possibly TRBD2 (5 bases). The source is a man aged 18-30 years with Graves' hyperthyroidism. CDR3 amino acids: CSARATTQPNREQFF. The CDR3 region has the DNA TGCAGTGCTAGGGCGACTACCCAGCCCAACCGTGAGCAGTTCTTC.